The next 18 T cell receptor beta chains were all read from a single sample in a study of CD49a tissue-resident CD8 T cells in human skin. Data came from immunoSEQ multiplex PCR; TCRdb stores just in-frame clones and leaves some out. Among some 1,400 clones listed, around 70% were seen once. Source material: CLA- CD8+ effector memory T cells sorted from blood. The receptors here all came from a human donor in good health.

This chain connects TRBV5-4 to TRBJ1-1, with unresolved D. V was clipped by 3 bases and J by 1 base, with 10 bases between them. Germline values: CDR1 SGHNT, CDR2 YYREEE (reference sequence). The CDR3 has 14 amino acids. The CDR3 spells CASSSGAGNTEAFF. CDR3 sequence (DNA): TGTGCCAGCAGCTCGGGAGCGGGGAACACTGAAGCTTTCTTT. Complete variable domain (other parts from reference TRBV5-4 and TRBJ1-1): ETGVTQSPTHLIKTRGQQVTLRCSSQSGHNTVSWYQQALGQGPQFIFQYYREEENGRGNFPPRFSGLQFPNYSSELNVNALELDDSALYLCASSSGAGNTEAFFGQGTRLTVV.

The V call is TRBV7-2, the J call TRBJ2-7; D perhaps matches TRBD2 (5 bases). V was pared by 4 bases and J by 4 bases, with 11 bases between. The CDR3 is 13 amino acids. Germline loops: CDR1 SGHTA, CDR2 FQGNSA. This chain's CDR3 is CASSSVSGYEQYF. The CDR3 DNA reads as TGTGCCAGCAGCTCTGTATCGGGGTACGAGCAGTACTTC.

This clone was seen more than once but under ten times. The chain links TRBV7-9 to TRBJ1-2; 7 bases fit TRBD1. The ends lost 2 bases at V and 0 bases at J; junction bases unmatched: 3. Germline values: CDR1 SEHNR, CDR2 FQNEAQ (reference sequence). The CDR3 is 15 residues long. CDR3 region: CASSLPGGANYGYTF. DNA for the CDR3: TGTGCCAGCAGCTTACCAGGGGGAGCTAACTATGGCTACACCTTC.

Worth noting for this clone: A read error may produce the germline difference seen at one junction end. This chain joins TRBV7-9 and TRBJ2-7; 7 nucleotides line up with TRBD2. The CDR3 extends over 15 amino acids. Germline lookup yields CDR1 SEHNR and CDR2 FQNEAQ (reference sequence). The CDR3 sequence is CASSQELAGAYEQYF. In DNA, the CDR3 is TGCGCCAGCAGCCAAGAACTGGCGGGGGCCTACGAGCAGTACTTC.

The chain recombines TRBV6-4 with TRBJ2-1; 10 bases match TRBD2. The germline CDR1 and CDR2 sequences are MRHNA and SNTAGT. The ends lost 5 bases at V and 4 bases at J; junction bases unmatched: 2. CDR3 length: 14 amino acids. CDR3 region: CASSQAGGYNEQFF. DNA for the CDR3: TGTGCCAGCAGTCAAGCGGGAGGGTACAATGAGCAGTTCTTC.

The rearrangement joins TRBV25-1 to TRBJ1-2, with TRBD1 matching over 7 bases. Germline trimming cut 2 bases from V and 4 bases from J; bases unmatched to any gene: 1. This CDR3 is 13 amino acids long. Germline V CDR1 and CDR2: MGHDK, SYGVNS. CDR3 protein: CASSERDSYGYTF. The DNA for the CDR3 is TGTGCCAGCAGTGAACGGGACAGCTATGGCTACACCTTC.

This chain uses TRBV29-1 with TRBJ1-2; 8 nucleotides agree with TRBD1. The CDR3 covers 13 residues. The germline V gene encodes CDR1 SQVTM and CDR2 ANQGSEA. Unmatched junction bases numbered 7, after V lost 4 bases and J lost 6 bases. CDR3 sequence: CSVVTDRVDGYTF. The CDR3 coding sequence is TGCAGCGTTGTAACGGACAGGGTGGATGGCTACACCTTC.

The chain links TRBV7-3 to TRBJ2-1; D is ambiguous. Trimming took off 0 bases at V and 0 bases at J, with 9 bases between the two ends. The CDR3 has 16 residues. In germline, CDR1 is SGHTA, CDR2 FQGTGA. The CDR3 loop reads CASSLTVGSSYNEQFF. The CDR3 DNA reads TGTGCCAGCAGCTTAACGGTGGGCAGCTCCTACAATGAGCAGTTCTTC. Variable domain in full (rest from reference TRBV7-3 and TRBJ2-1): GAGVSQTPSNKVTEKGKYVELRCDPISGHTALYWYRQSLGQGPEFLIYFQGTGAADDSGLPNDRFFAVRPEGSVSTLKIQRTERGDSAVYLCASSLTVGSSYNEQFFGPGTRLTVL.

This sequence joins TRBV28 and TRBJ2-7, with a tentative D call TRBD2 (5 bases). Trimming removed 3 bases at V and 2 bases at J, with 11 bases between. The germline V gene encodes CDR1 MDHEN and CDR2 SYDVKM. The CDR3 consists of 14 residues. CDR3 loop: CASSFRSGTYEQYF. The DNA for the CDR3 is TGTGCCAGCAGTTTCAGAAGCGGAACCTACGAGCAGTACTTC.

This sequence joins TRBV7-8 and TRBJ1-1; 7 nucleotides match TRBD1. This CDR3 is 14 amino acids long. With 1 base clipped from V and 1 base from J, the junction kept 0 bases outside the gene matches. Germline assignment: CDR1 SGHVS and CDR2 FQNEAQ. CDR3 protein: CASSLGTGNTEAFF. The CDR3 nucleotides read TGTGCCAGCAGCTTAGGGACAGGGAACACTGAAGCTTTCTTT. Looking up the rest from reference TRBV7-8 and TRBJ1-1 gives the full variable domain: GAGVSQSPRYKVAKRGQDVALRCDPISGHVSLFWYQQALGQGPEFLTYFQNEAQLDKSGLPSDRFFAERPEGSVSTLKIQRTQQEDSAVYLCASSLGTGNTEAFFGQGTRLTVV.

The chain links TRBV2 to TRBJ2-5; D is perhaps TRBD2 (8 bases). The CDR3 covers 18 residues. Germline loops: CDR1 SNHLY, CDR2 FYNNEI. The ends were cut back, 5 bases at V and 5 bases at J, with 27 bases in the middle. CDR3 nucleotide sequence: TGTGCCAGCAGTCGCTACAGGGGCCTAGCGGGCGAGGGGGAGACCCAGTACTTC. As protein: CASSRYRGLAGEGETQYF.

The V gene is TRBV2, the J gene TRBJ2-1, with 7 positions matching TRBD2. Looked up from germline, CDR1 is SNHLY and CDR2 is FYNNEI. The CDR3 runs 14 residues. V was pared by 3 bases and J by 7 bases, with 6 bases of the junction left unmatched. In DNA form, the CDR3 reads TGTGCCAGCAGTGATAGGGAGGGGAGGAATGAGCAGTTCTTC. Its translation is CASSDREGRNEQFF.

This rearrangement joins TRBV6-5 to TRBJ2-3; no reliable D call. Germline V gene data show CDR1 as MNHEY and CDR2 as SVGAGI. Deletions cut 2 bases from V and 5 bases from J, with 8 bases between. The CDR3 has 13 residues. The CDR3 DNA reads as TGTGCCAGCAGTTACGCCCCCGGAGATACGCAGTATTTT. It encodes CASSYAPGDTQYF.

This sequence joins TRBV5-6 and TRBJ2-7; D perhaps matches TRBD1 (6 bases). V lost 4 bases and J lost 4, with 9 bases in between. Germline V gene lookup returns CDR1 SGHDT and CDR2 YYEEEE. This CDR3 has 12 amino acids. CDR3 loop: CASSPDRYEQYF. CDR3 nucleotide sequence: TGTGCCAGCAGCCCGGACAGATACGAGCAGTACTTC.

The chain uses TRBV15 and TRBJ2-5; 7 bases match TRBD2. J lost 5 bases, V lost 1 base, and 10 bases had no gene match. CDR1 and CDR2 from the germline V gene are LNHNV and YYDKDF (reference sequence). This CDR3 region has 16 residues. The CDR3 reads CATSRGWEGRFETQYF. The CDR3 DNA reads as TGTGCCACCAGCAGAGGCTGGGAGGGCCGATTTGAGACCCAGTACTTC.

This rearrangement joins TRBV2 to TRBJ2-1; D may be TRBD2 (6 bases). The germline V gene encodes CDR1 SNHLY and CDR2 FYNNEI. The ends were cut back, 0 bases at V and 5 bases at J, with 17 bases in the middle. The CDR3 has 17 residues. The CDR3 spells CASSEAWDLRFHNEQFF. CDR3 sequence (DNA): TGTGCCAGCAGTGAAGCCTGGGACTTGAGATTTCACAATGAGCAGTTCTTC.

The chain couples TRBV5-6 to TRBJ2-3; D gene uncertain. The germline V gene encodes CDR1 SGHDT and CDR2 YYEEEE. Trimming pared 0 bases from V and 6 bases from J, leaving 14 bases between. The CDR3 loop spans 15 amino acids. Here the CDR3 DNA reads TGTGCCAGCAGCTTGGCCAAGGCTCGAGGTGATACGCAGTATTTT. This sequence encodes CASSLAKARGDTQYF.

This clone showed up just once. The genes are TRBV29-1 and TRBJ2-7; tentatively, D is TRBD2 (6 bases). The CDR3 spans 12 residues. Per the germline V gene, CDR1 is SQVTM and CDR2 is ANQGSEA. Trimming took off 4 bases at V and 2 bases at J, with 9 bases between the two ends. CDR3 amino acids: CSVGLVPYEQYF. Written as DNA, the CDR3 is TGCAGCGTTGGACTAGTACCCTACGAGCAGTACTTC.